A single sample gave rise to the 18 T cell receptor beta chains below, sequenced in a study of blood T cell repertoires in COVID-19. Method: immunoSEQ multiplex PCR; TCRdb's copy keeps in-frame clones and lacks some. The sample consists of 250,000 to 350,000 clones, 85% to 90% of them appearing once. The sample was PBMCs or T cells enriched from blood (not recorded which). The source of these receptors is a woman aged 60-70 years in a cohort exposed to, infected with or recovered from COVID-19 (not recorded which).

The chain uses TRBV19 and TRBJ1-5, with TRBD1 matching 11 bases. Germline CDR1 and CDR2: LNHDA and SQIVND (reference sequence). The CDR3 is 17 residues long. Losses at the gene ends were 6 bases for V and 0 bases for J; bases not matched to a gene: 7. The CDR3: CASRGTGGFYSNQPQHF. The CDR3 DNA sequence: TGTGCCAGTAGAGGGACAGGGGGATTTTATAGCAATCAGCCCCAGCATTTT.

The chain is built from TRBV3-1 (or the pseudogene TRBV3-2) and TRBJ2-3, with D possibly TRBD1 on 6 matching bases. Trimming left V 5 bases short and J 4 bases short, with 10 bases between. The CDR3 spans 13 residues. The V gene's germline CDR1 is LGHDT and CDR2 YNNKEL (reference sequence). The chain's CDR3 is CASSDRGSDTQYF. The CDR3 nucleotides are TGTGCCAGCAGCGATAGGGGGTCAGATACGCAGTATTTT.

The chain couples TRBV9 to TRBJ1-4; 10 bases align to TRBD1. This CDR3 has 16 amino acids. Trimming removed 4 bases from V and 4 bases from J; junction bases left unmatched: 7. Germline values: CDR1 SGDLS, CDR2 YYNGEE. CDR3 region: CASSPRQGARNEKLFF. The DNA for the CDR3 is TGTGCCAGCAGCCCTAGACAGGGGGCGCGTAATGAAAAACTGTTTTTT.

This clone appeared a single time. The genes are TRBV4-1 and TRBJ2-1; 9 bases map to TRBD2. Losses at the gene ends were 0 bases for V and 4 bases for J; bases not matched to a gene: 4. The CDR3 runs 16 residues. Germline CDR1 and CDR2: MGHRA and YSYEKL. CDR3 sequence: CASSQDRAGGYNEQFF. In DNA, the CDR3 is TGCGCCAGCAGCCAAGATCGGGCGGGAGGGTACAATGAGCAGTTCTTC.

The genes are TRBV19 and TRBJ2-5; TRBD2 might be the D (6 bases). Germline CDR1 LNHDA, CDR2 SQIVND (reference sequence). The ends were cut back, 4 bases at V and 2 bases at J, with 14 bases in the middle. This CDR3 comprises 15 residues. The CDR3 coding sequence is TGTGCCAGTAGTACCCCCTCGACTAGACAAGAGACCCAGTACTTC. Translating gives CASSTPSTRQETQYF.

The gene calls are TRBV18 and TRBJ2-6; 14 bases fit TRBD2. Unmatched junction bases numbered 9, after V lost 4 bases and J lost 1 base. The germline V gene encodes CDR1 KGHSH and CDR2 LQKENI. This CDR3 region has 20 residues. The CDR3 protein is CASSLLGTSGSGSGANVLTF. Here the CDR3 DNA reads TGTGCCAGCTCACTCCTCGGGACTAGCGGGAGCGGGTCTGGGGCCAACGTCCTGACTTTC.

DNA for the CDR3: TGTGCCAGCAGCTTAGATCTTAGGCGGAACAATGAGCAGTTCTTC. Amino acid sequence: CASSLDLRRNNEQFF. The chain has TRBV11-2 and TRBJ2-1; D gene unclear. The CDR3 is made up of 15 amino acids. The germline gives CDR1 SGHAT, CDR2 FQNNGV. V dropped 0 bases and J dropped 5 bases, with 11 bases sitting between them.

The chain is built from TRBV5-1 and TRBJ1-1; 9 nucleotides agree with TRBD1. CDR1 SGHRS and CDR2 YFSETQ come from the germline V gene. V was clipped by 5 bases and J by 1 base; unmatched bases: 6. CDR3 size: 15 residues. The CDR3 DNA reads TGCGCCAGCAGGTCAGGACAGGGGCCGAACACTGAAGCTTTCTTT. Translated, it gives CASRSGQGPNTEAFF.

The chain couples TRBV7-6 to TRBJ2-1; D is unclear. The ends were cut back, 4 bases at V and 6 bases at J, with 19 bases in the middle. Germline V gene data show CDR1 as SGHVS and CDR2 as FNYEAQ. CDR3 length: 16 residues. The CDR3 here is CASSSPFGPKFNEQFF. The CDR3 DNA sequence: TGTGCCAGCAGCTCCCCGTTCGGTCCTAAGTTCAATGAGCAGTTCTTC.

V gene TRBV7-9 combines with J gene TRBJ1-1, with 7 nucleotides matching TRBD1. This CDR3 contains 14 residues. With 1 base clipped from V and 7 bases from J, the junction kept 6 bases outside the gene matches. The germline CDR1 and CDR2 sequences are SEHNR and FQNEAQ (reference sequence). The CDR3, as DNA: TGTGCCAGCAGCTTAGATAACAGGGGAGATGAAGCTTTCTTT. As protein: CASSLDNRGDEAFF. The whole variable domain, filled in from reference TRBV7-9 and TRBJ1-1, reads DTGVSQNPRHKITKRGQNVTFRCDPISEHNRLYWYRQTLGQGPEFLTYFQNEAQLEKSRLLSDRFSAERPKGSFSTLEIQRTEQGDSAMYLCASSLDNRGDEAFFGQGTRLTVV.

The chain couples TRBV19 to TRBJ2-5; 8 positions agree with TRBD2. There are 13 residues in the CDR3. Trimming removed 9 bases from V and 4 bases from J; junction bases left unmatched: 7. Germline V gives CDR1 LNHDA, CDR2 SQIVND (reference sequence). CDR3 sequence: CASSHSGIETQYF. The CDR3 region has the DNA TGTGCCAGCTCTCATAGCGGGATAGAGACCCAGTACTTC.

The chain has TRBV10-2 and TRBJ2-7; weak D call: TRBD2 (6 bases). The V gene's germline CDR1 is WSHSY and CDR2 SAAADI. The CDR3 is 14 residues long. Between the trimmed V and J ends, which lost 6 bases and 0 bases, there was a span of 12 bases. CDR3 loop: CASSLQEGSYEQYF. CDR3 DNA sequence: TGCGCCAGCAGCCTACAGGAGGGCTCCTACGAGCAGTACTTC.

A remark on this clone: One end of the junction fails to match germline, which may point to a read error. V and J are TRBV7-9 and TRBJ1-3, with D possibly being TRBD1 (5 bases). CDR3 size: 12 residues. Looked up from germline, CDR1 is SEHNR and CDR2 is FQNEAQ (reference sequence). The CDR3 protein is CASSPLQAPTDF. Here the CDR3 DNA reads TGTGCCAGCAGCCCCCTACAGGCCCCGACGGATTTT.

This chain uses TRBV28 with TRBJ1-2; 11 bases align to TRBD1. The V segment lost 4 bases and the J segment 6 bases; nucleotides outside the gene matches: 1. The CDR3 runs to 13 residues. Germline CDR1 reads MDHEN; CDR2 reads SYDVKM. Here the CDR3 reads CASSWTGGNGYTF. In DNA form, the CDR3 reads TGTGCCAGCAGTTGGACAGGGGGCAATGGCTACACCTTC.

V gene TRBV5-6 combines with J gene TRBJ2-3; 12 bases are shared with TRBD2. CDR1 and CDR2 (germline): SGHDT, YYEEEE. The CDR3 loop spans 16 amino acids. V gave up 0 bases and J gave up 4 bases; unmatched junction bases: 3. In DNA, the CDR3 is TGTGCCAGCAGCTTGGGACTAGCGGGAGTCGCAGATACGCAGTATTTT. This translates into CASSLGLAGVADTQYF. The full variable domain, rest sourced from reference TRBV5-6 and TRBJ2-3, is DAGVTQSPTHLIKTRGQQVTLRCSPKSGHDTVSWYQQALGQGPQFIFQYYEEEERQRGNFPDRFSGHQFPNYSSELNVNALLLGDSALYLCASSLGLAGVADTQYFGPGTRLTVL.

The chain joins TRBV3-1 (or the pseudogene TRBV3-2) to TRBJ1-4, with a weak D call TRBD1 (6 bases). Germline values: CDR1 LGHDT, CDR2 YNNKEL (reference sequence). V lost 4 bases and J lost 6, with 12 bases in between. This CDR3 has 14 residues. The CDR3 reads CASSPQGRDEKLFF. CDR3 nucleotides: TGTGCCAGCAGCCCGCAGGGGAGGGATGAAAAACTGTTTTTT.

The chain is built from TRBV28 and TRBJ2-7, with 14 bases matching TRBD2. This CDR3 has 15 residues. From germline, CDR1 is MDHEN and CDR2 SYDVKM. Trimming cost V 2 bases and J 5 bases; bases outside gene matches: 2. CDR3 sequence reads: CASSLGTSGSHEQYF. The CDR3 DNA follows: TGTGCCAGCAGTTTAGGGACTAGCGGGAGCCACGAGCAGTACTTC.

This chain links TRBV15 with TRBJ2-1, with D hard to call. The CDR3 totals 13 residues. CDR1 and CDR2 (germline): LNHNV, YYDKDF (reference sequence). Trimming took 0 bases from V and 7 from J, leaving 7 bases between them. The CDR3 nucleotides read TGTGCCACCAGCAGAGACTTGCGGAATGAGCAGTTCTTC. It yields the protein CATSRDLRNEQFF.